The clone carrying this T cell receptor (beta chain) was counted a few times. What it binds is unknown. These data originate in a study of OX40 agonist ivuxolimab in advanced cancers. Overall study: In three patients, partial responses were observed, one with hepatocellular carcinoma and two with cutaneous melanoma. General study findings and limits: Expanded peripheral T cells had an undetermined antigen specificity.

A history of autoimmune disease or systemic immunosuppression excluded patients. The assay was immunoSEQ multiplex PCR, and TCRdb's table has in-frame clones only and misses some. Here the sample spans tens of thousands of clones, around four fifths being singletons. The material was CD4+ or CD8+ T cells sorted from blood, obtained in a trial of the OX40 agonist ivuxolimab. This receptor was taken from an adult with an advanced solid tumor such as melanoma, head and neck, liver or kidney cancer.

The DNA for the CDR3 is TGTGCCAGCAGCGTAGGGTTGAAGGTTAGCACAGATACGCAGTATTTT. The encoded protein is CASSVGLKVSTDTQYF. The chain carries TRBV9 and TRBJ2-3, with D unresolved. Trimming pared 0 bases from V and 0 bases from J, leaving 11 bases between. The CDR3 contains 16 residues. The germline V gene has CDR1 SGDLS and CDR2 YYNGEE.